What follows are 17 T cell receptor beta chains derived from one specimen sequenced in a study of blood T cell repertoires in COVID-19. TCRdb's table, derived via immunoSEQ multiplex PCR, lists solely in-frame clones and lacks some. This sample has 70,000 or so clones; roughly four fifths occur once, and the top ten carry 6% to 7%. Sequencing used peripheral blood. These receptors were obtained from an older woman with acute or convalescent COVID-19.

The chain carries TRBV25-1 and TRBJ2-1; the match to TRBD2 covers 9 bases. The CDR3 is 15 amino acids. In germline, CDR1 is MGHDK, CDR2 SYGVNS. With 5 bases clipped from V and 2 bases from J, the junction kept 4 bases outside the gene matches. The CDR3, as DNA: TGTGCCAGCAGTTTACAGCGGGGGGCCTACAATGAGCAGTTCTTC. Translated, it gives CASSLQRGAYNEQFF.

This chain uses TRBV5-1 with TRBJ2-7, with D possibly being TRBD2 (5 bases). The V and J ends lost 4 bases and 5 bases respectively, with 19 bases between them. This CDR3 spans 15 amino acids. Germline CDR1 SGHRS, CDR2 YFSETQ. The CDR3 region has the DNA TGCGCCAGCAGCCCGGACCGGCGGGCCGAGGACGAGCAGTACTTC. Translation gives CASSPDRRAEDEQYF.

This clone was seen a single time. The chain recombines TRBV12-3 or TRBV12-4 with TRBJ1-6; D is uncertain. Trimming cost V 1 base and J 7 bases, with 5 bases left between them. This CDR3 contains 13 residues. In nucleotides, the CDR3 is TGTGCCAGCAGTTTAGTGGAGAATTCACCCCTCCACTTT. Translating it yields CASSLVENSPLHF.

The chain recombines TRBV11-3 with TRBJ1-1; no reliable D call. Trimming took 5 bases from V and 7 from J, leaving 8 bases between them. Per germline, CDR1 SGHNT and CDR2 YENEEA. The CDR3 consists of 11 residues. DNA of the CDR3: TGTGCCAGCAGCCCCAGAATTGAAGCTTTCTTT. Amino acid sequence: CASSPRIEAFF.

The chain couples TRBV7-9 to TRBJ1-2; possibly TRBD1 for D (6 bases). Germline V gene sequence: CDR1 SEHNR, CDR2 FQNEAQ (reference sequence). CDR3 length equals 13 residues. V lost 1 base to trimming and J lost 8 bases, with 11 bases between them. CDR3 nucleotides: TGTGCCAGCAGCTTAGAGGCAGGGGCCGGCTACACCTTC. Protein sequence: CASSLEAGAGYTF.

The chain combines TRBV6-5 with TRBJ2-1; 8 nucleotides agree with TRBD1. Germline CDR1 is MNHEY and CDR2 is SVGAGI. The junction had 0 bases not matched to a gene; V was cut back by 6 bases and J by 2 bases. The CDR3 sequence is 13 residues long. This chain's CDR3 is CASRDRAYNEQFF. The CDR3 DNA reads TGTGCCAGCAGGGACAGGGCCTACAATGAGCAGTTCTTC.

Only a few counts were recorded for this clone. Other DNA variants within this sample encode the same CDR3. This rearrangement joins TRBV6-5 to TRBJ1-5, with a weak D call TRBD1 (5 bases). Trimming shortened V by 5 bases and J by 4 bases, and 6 bases separated the two germline ends. The CDR3 spans 12 residues. In germline, CDR1 is MNHEY, CDR2 SVGAGI. The CDR3 DNA reads TGTGCCAGCAGTAGGGGTAATCAGCCCCAGCATTTT. It encodes CASSRGNQPQHF.

This chain joins TRBV12-3 or TRBV12-4 and TRBJ1-5, with D tentatively TRBD1 (6 bases). Between the trimmed V and J ends, which lost 5 bases and 3 bases, there was a span of 8 bases. The CDR3 is 13 residues long. CDR3 in DNA: TGTGCCAGCAGTGGACAGAACAATCAGCCCCAGCATTTT. Protein: CASSGQNNQPQHF.

This clone was observed a single time. This CDR3 reads CASSLDPRDRGLNEQFF. The DNA for the CDR3 is TGTGCCAGCAGCTTAGACCCCCGGGACAGGGGTTTGAATGAGCAGTTCTTC. The V and J genes are TRBV11-2 and TRBJ2-1; TRBD1 aligns across 10 bases. Germline V lookup: CDR1 SGHAT, CDR2 FQNNGV. The CDR3 is 17 amino acids. V was clipped by 0 bases and J by 7 bases; unmatched bases: 9.

The chain employs TRBV9 and TRBJ1-2; D is uncertain. The germline V gene encodes CDR1 SGDLS and CDR2 YYNGEE. V lost 0 bases and J 6 bases, leaving 12 bases between the germline ends. The CDR3 runs 14 residues. The CDR3 bases are TGTGCCAGCAGCGTAGGCCAGGCCAAGCATGGCTACACCTTC. This gives the protein CASSVGQAKHGYTF. Filled out from reference TRBV9 and TRBJ1-2, the complete variable domain reads DSGVTQTPKHLITATGQRVTLRCSPRSGDLSVYWYQQSLDQGLQFLIQYYNGEERAKGNILERFSAQQFPDLHSELNLSSLELGDSALYFCASSVGQAKHGYTFGSGTRLTVV.

This clone was counted a single time. The chain recombines TRBV4-1 with TRBJ1-6; TRBD1 is a possible D gene (5 bases). The germline V gene encodes CDR1 MGHRA and CDR2 YSYEKL. V lost 1 base and J 16 bases, leaving 20 bases between the germline ends. This CDR3 has 15 residues. The DNA for the CDR3 is TGCGCCAGCAGCCAAGTAGGGCCGGGGGGTAGATTTCTCCACTTT. This codes for CASSQVGPGGRFLHF.

In its sample, this clone was seen a few times. This chain joins TRBV5-4 and TRBJ2-6; TRBD1 might be the D (5 bases). Trimming left V 4 bases short and J 0 bases short, with 8 bases between. The CDR3 length is 15 residues. The V gene's germline CDR1 is SGHNT and CDR2 YYREEE (reference sequence). The CDR3 sequence: CASSRRDSGANVLTF. In nucleotides, the CDR3 is TGTGCCAGCAGCCGCAGGGACTCTGGGGCCAACGTCCTGACTTTC.

This clone was picked up one time. The chain is built from TRBV5-5 and TRBJ1-5, with 7 bases identical to TRBD1. The trim removed 4 bases at V and 6 bases at J, leaving 10 bases unmatched. CDR1 and CDR2 from the germline V gene are SGHKS and YYEKEE (reference sequence). CDR3 length: 15 amino acids. CDR3 nucleotide sequence: TGTGCCAGCAGCGCCCAACAGGGGCGGACTCAGCCCCAGCATTTT. Its protein is CASSAQQGRTQPQHF.

The CDR3 loop reads CASSPQDGGTGNEQYF. The CDR3 nucleotides read TGTGCCAGCAGCCCGCAGGACGGGGGGACAGGGAACGAGCAGTACTTC. The V gene is TRBV7-6, the J gene TRBJ2-7; 9 positions agree with TRBD1. The CDR3 runs 16 residues. Trimming at V came to 5 bases and at J to 5 bases, leaving 13 bases not matched to a gene. Germline CDR1 is SGHVS and CDR2 is FNYEAQ.

The chain employs TRBV29-1 and TRBJ2-1, with D maybe TRBD1 (6 bases). V lost 5 bases to trimming and J lost 8 bases, with 13 bases between them. The CDR3 length is 12 residues. The V gene's germline CDR1 is SQVTM and CDR2 ANQGSEA. CDR3 amino acids: CSVLKGVDEQFF. The CDR3 nucleotides read TGCAGCGTTTTAAAGGGGGTTGATGAGCAGTTCTTC.

CDR3 DNA sequence: TGTGCCAGCAGTGAAGCGAGGGCAGGGAGGTCACCCCTCCACTTT. Translation: CASSEARAGRSPLHF. This chain uses TRBV6-1 with TRBJ1-6, with D possibly being TRBD1 (5 bases). Trimming left V 0 bases short and J 10 bases short, with 13 bases between. CDR1 is MNHNS, CDR2 SASEGT, per germline. The CDR3 is made up of 15 amino acids.

The CDR3 loop reads CASSPRWRDTEAFF. CDR3 in DNA: TGCGCCAGCAGCCCGAGGTGGAGGGACACTGAAGCTTTCTTT. This sequence joins TRBV4-1 and TRBJ1-1; D gene ambiguous. The CDR3 has 14 residues. The V gene lost 4 bases and the J gene lost 3 bases, with 12 bases spanning the gap. Germline V gives CDR1 MGHRA, CDR2 YSYEKL.